These 32 T cell receptor beta chains were all obtained from the same sample, sequenced in a study of T cells in Graves' hyperthyroidism and ophthalmopathy. What was amplified from RNA transcripts were TCR beta CDR3 regions. The HTBI set primed first-round TCR CDR3 RT-PCR. MiXCR, applied by TCRdb to the multiplex PCR reads, yields one record per CDR3 protein. The table records about 480,000 distinct CDR3 sequences, roughly 23% of them present only once. Sequenced sample: blood. The source is a woman between 65 and 79 years old with Graves' ophthalmopathy.

The chain has TRBV5-5 and TRBJ2-2; 7 nucleotides align to TRBD1. The CDR3 runs 15 residues. The V gene's germline CDR1 is SGHKS and CDR2 YYEKEE (reference sequence). V was clipped by 4 bases and J by 4 bases; unmatched bases: 7. This chain's CDR3 is CASSPGGTVTGELFF. CDR3 DNA: TGTGCCAGCAGCCCGGGTGGGACAGTCACCGGGGAGCTGTTTTTT. The full variable domain, its missing parts supplied by reference TRBV5-5 and TRBJ2-2, is DAGVTQSPTHLIKTRGQQVTLRCSPISGHKSVSWYQQVLGQGPQFIFQYYEKEERGRGNFPDRFSARQFPNYSSELNVNALLLGDSALYLCASSPGGTVTGELFFGEGSRLTVL.

Concerning this clonotype: A read error may produce the germline difference seen at one junction end. The chain links TRBV28 to TRBJ2-3; 12 nucleotides align to TRBD1. Germline V lookup: CDR1 MDHEN, CDR2 SYDVKM. The CDR3 length is 15 residues. In nucleotides, the CDR3 is TGTGCCAGCAGTCCGGGACAGGGGGCGACAGATACGCGGTATTTT. Protein product: CASSPGQGATDTRYF.

This clonotype was picked up a small number of times. The rearrangement uses TRBV7-6 and TRBJ2-3; the D gene is possibly TRBD1 (5 bases). Trimming stripped 5 bases from V and 3 bases from J, with 15 bases between. This CDR3 is built from 15 residues. Germline CDR1 reads SGHVS; CDR2 reads FNYEAQ. The CDR3 here is CASSAPWGSTDTQYF. The CDR3 DNA reads as TGTGCCAGCAGCGCCCCTTGGGGCAGTACAGATACGCAGTATTTT.

The V gene is TRBV6-1, the J gene TRBJ1-4; D perhaps matches TRBD1 (5 bases). CDR3 length: 12 residues. CDR1 and CDR2 (germline): MNHNS, SASEGT. Trimming cost V 8 bases and J 7 bases, with 11 bases left between them. The chain's CDR3 is CASQGPPEKLFF. The DNA of the CDR3 is TGTGCCAGCCAGGGTCCCCCTGAAAAACTGTTTTTT.

This clonotype was found a few times. The V and J genes are TRBV24-1 and TRBJ2-3; D is ambiguous. Trimming removed 4 bases at V and 6 bases at J, with 16 bases between. The CDR3 sequence is 15 residues long. The germline V gene has CDR1 KGHDR and CDR2 SFDVKD. CDR3 amino acids: CATSESGLTRDTQYF. CDR3 sequence (DNA): TGTGCCACCAGTGAAAGTGGCCTGACACGGGATACGCAGTATTTT.

This chain links TRBV6-1 with TRBJ2-1; D is possibly TRBD2 (5 bases). The CDR3 totals 14 residues. The germline CDR1 and CDR2 sequences are MNHNS and SASEGT. V lost 5 bases and J lost 2, with 10 bases in between. CDR3 sequence (DNA): TGTGCCAGCAGTCCAGACTATACCTACAATGAGCAGTTCTTC. Translation gives CASSPDYTYNEQFF.

The rearrangement uses TRBV6-1 and TRBJ1-1; no clear D. CDR3 length: 13 residues. Germline V lookup: CDR1 MNHNS, CDR2 SASEGT. The V gene lost 5 bases and the J gene lost 6 bases, with 13 bases spanning the gap. The CDR3 DNA sequence: TGTGCCAGCAGTACCCCCGGAGGCGCTGAAGCTTTCTTT. Amino acids: CASSTPGGAEAFF.

This clonotype was seen more than once but under ten times. The chain couples TRBV6-1 to TRBJ2-7, with 8 positions matching TRBD1. The junction had 12 bases not matched to a gene; V was cut back by 7 bases and J by 1 base. CDR1 is MNHNS and CDR2 is SASEGT in the germline V gene. The CDR3 runs to 16 residues. The CDR3 is CASTVSPGQESYEQYF. CDR3 nucleotide sequence: TGTGCCAGCACCGTTAGTCCGGGACAGGAGTCCTACGAGCAGTACTTC.

This clonotype was counted between two and nine times. This chain connects TRBV9 to TRBJ2-5, with TRBD2 identical over 10 bases. The CDR3 is 15 amino acids. The V gene's germline CDR1 is SGDLS and CDR2 YYNGEE. J gave up 5 bases and V 0 bases, and 4 bases lay outside the gene matches. CDR3 loop: CASSVGASGSETQYF. The CDR3 DNA follows: TGTGCCAGCAGCGTAGGGGCTAGCGGGAGTGAGACCCAGTACTTC.

This clonotype was observed many times. J is TRBJ2-3 and V is TRBV5-1; no reliable D call. The CDR3 is 14 amino acids. V dropped 0 bases and J dropped 2 bases, with 7 bases sitting between them. CDR1 and CDR2 from the germline V gene are SGHRS and YFSETQ. The CDR3 nucleotides read TGCGCCAGCAGCTTGGAACGGCCCACAGATACGCAGTATTTT. This sequence encodes CASSLERPTDTQYF.

The chain employs TRBV3-1 and TRBJ1-4; 8 positions agree with TRBD1. J was trimmed by 8 bases and V by 5 bases; bases with no gene match: 1. CDR1 is LGHDT, CDR2 YNNKEL, per germline (reference sequence). CDR3 length: 12 residues. The DNA for the CDR3 is TGTGCCAGCAGCGGGACAGGCGAAAAACTGTTTTTT. Translating gives CASSGTGEKLFF.

V gene TRBV6-2 or TRBV6-3 combines with J gene TRBJ2-7; D is unresolved. V lost 5 bases and J 1 base, leaving 15 bases between the germline ends. The germline V gene encodes CDR1 MNHEY and CDR2 SVGEGT. This CDR3 contains 15 residues. CDR3 region: CASSLTAGLSYEQYF. In nucleotides, the CDR3 is TGTGCCAGCAGTCTCACGGCTGGATTATCCTACGAGCAGTACTTC.

The chain has TRBV6-1 and TRBJ1-4; the D gene is possibly TRBD1 (6 bases). The germline gives CDR1 MNHNS, CDR2 SASEGT. The CDR3 contains 15 residues. Between the trimmed V and J ends, which lost 4 bases and 4 bases, there was a span of 13 bases. As DNA, the CDR3 is TGTGCCAGCAGTGGAGGACAGCTAATTAATGAAAAACTGTTTTTT. It codes for CASSGGQLINEKLFF.

The chain is built from TRBV6-1 and TRBJ1-3; D is ambiguous. The germline V and J ends were trimmed by 1 base and 4 bases, with 11 bases remaining between them. Germline CDR1 MNHNS, CDR2 SASEGT. This CDR3 has 15 residues. The CDR3 loop is CASSEVPHGGNTIYF. In nucleotides, the CDR3 is TGTGCCAGCAGTGAAGTGCCTCACGGGGGAAACACCATATATTTT.

The V gene is TRBV5-1, the J gene TRBJ1-1; D uncertain. This CDR3 has 15 residues. Germline V gene lookup returns CDR1 SGHRS and CDR2 YFSETQ. V was clipped by 4 bases and J by 1 base, with 14 bases between them. The CDR3 is CASSIGVSKNTEAFF. The CDR3 DNA sequence: TGCGCCAGCAGCATTGGGGTGTCCAAGAACACTGAAGCTTTCTTT.

The chain joins TRBV7-2 to TRBJ2-6, with a possible D match to TRBD1 (6 bases). Deletions cut 3 bases from V and 0 bases from J, with 15 bases between. The CDR3 loop spans 18 amino acids. The germline V gene encodes CDR1 SGHTA and CDR2 FQGNSA. The CDR3 sequence is CASSLGRGLLSGANVLTF. The DNA of the CDR3 is TGTGCCAGCAGCTTGGGCAGGGGTTTACTCTCTGGGGCCAACGTCCTGACTTTC. The full variable domain, its missing parts supplied by reference TRBV7-2 and TRBJ2-6, is GAGVSQSPSNKVTEKGKDVELRCDPISGHTALYWYRQSLGQGLEFLIYFQGNSAPDKSGLPSDRFSAERTGGSVSTLTIQRTQQEDSAVYLCASSLGRGLLSGANVLTFGAGSRLTVL.

This clonotype showed up just a few times. This chain links TRBV10-3 with TRBJ2-7; a weak D match, TRBD2 (5 bases). V dropped 0 bases and J dropped 0 bases, with 6 bases sitting between them. CDR3 length: 14 amino acids. Looked up from germline, CDR1 is ENHRY and CDR2 is SYGVKD. The CDR3 DNA reads as TGTGCCATCAGTGAGTCCCGGGACTCCTACGAGCAGTACTTC. Amino acid sequence: CAISESRDSYEQYF.

This clonotype was seen a handful of times. The chain combines TRBV30 with TRBJ2-7; TRBD2 matches at 8 bases. The germline CDR1 and CDR2 sequences are GTSNPN and SVGIG (reference sequence). The V and J ends lost 4 bases and 1 base, in that order; junction bases with no gene match: 15. CDR3 length: 17 amino acids. CDR3 nucleotide sequence: TGTGCCTGGACCATAGGGCATTGGAGCGGGAGTTCCTACGAGCAGTACTTC. Residues: CAWTIGHWSGSSYEQYF.

This clonotype has just a few counts. The CDR3: CASKEDMPSYEQYF. CDR3 bases: TGTGCCAGCAAAGAGGATATGCCCTCCTACGAGCAGTACTTC. The chain joins TRBV11-2 to TRBJ2-7, with unresolved D. CDR1 is SGHAT and CDR2 is FQNNGV in the germline V gene. CDR3 length equals 14 residues. Trimming cost V 7 bases and J 0 bases, with 13 bases left between them. The full variable domain, with the rest looked up from reference TRBV11-2 and TRBJ2-7, is EAGVAQSPRYKIIEKRQSVAFWCNPISGHATLYWYQQILGQGPKLLIQFQNNGVVDDSQLPKDRFSAERLKGVDSTLKIQPAKLEDSAVYLCASKEDMPSYEQYFGPGTRLTVT.

This clonotype was recorded at least ten times. This chain links TRBV12-3 or TRBV12-4 with TRBJ2-7; D gene unclear. The germline V and J ends were trimmed by 8 bases and 0 bases, with 14 bases remaining between them. The CDR3 has 14 amino acids. The CDR3 DNA is TGTGCCAGCCATGCCCACGGCGGCTCCTACGAGCAGTACTTC. Its protein product is CASHAHGGSYEQYF.

This clonotype was counted many times. J is TRBJ1-5 and V is TRBV28, with D unresolved. The ends were cut back, 6 bases at V and 5 bases at J, with 23 bases in the middle. The CDR3 consists of 17 residues. CDR1 MDHEN and CDR2 SYDVKM come from the germline V gene. The chain's CDR3 is CASSLGSKTRTDQPQHF. CDR3 in DNA: TGTGCCAGCAGCTTGGGGTCGAAGACCCGGACGGATCAGCCCCAGCATTTT.

The chain has TRBV20-1 and TRBJ2-7, with TRBD2 identical over 8 bases. The CDR3 length is 12 residues. Germline CDR1 is DFQATT and CDR2 is SNEGSKA (reference sequence). The V and J ends lost 0 bases and 13 bases, in that order; junction bases with no gene match: 8. As DNA, the CDR3 is TGCAGTGCTAGAGATAGCGGGGAGATCAACTACTTC. Translated: CSARDSGEINYF.

There are a few counts of this clonotype. The chain combines TRBV27 with TRBJ1-1; D call uncertain. The germline V gene has CDR1 MNHEY and CDR2 SMNVEV (reference sequence). Trimming pared 6 bases from V and 3 bases from J, leaving 14 bases between. CDR3 size: 14 residues. The CDR3 DNA sequence: TGTGCCAGCAGCCCTGCCGGGGTGGACACTGAAGCTTTCTTT. This gives the protein CASSPAGVDTEAFF.

This clonotype was recorded a few times. The J gene is TRBJ2-7, the V gene TRBV5-1; 9 bases line up with TRBD2. V shed 1 base and J 5 bases; nucleotides not matched to a gene: 7. The germline gives CDR1 SGHRS, CDR2 YFSETQ. This CDR3 comprises 15 residues. The CDR3 loop is CASSLSGTSWDEQYF. The DNA for the CDR3 is TGCGCCAGCAGCTTGAGTGGGACTAGCTGGGACGAGCAGTACTTC.

This clonotype has just a few counts. The rearrangement joins TRBV19 to TRBJ2-7; TRBD2 matches 11 bases. Germline values: CDR1 LNHDA, CDR2 SQIVND (reference sequence). This CDR3 spans 17 amino acids. The trim removed 5 bases at V and 9 bases at J, leaving 18 bases unmatched. The CDR3 nucleotides are TGTGCCAGTAGTGAGGAGGGGGGAACTAGCGGGAGAGGAATGCAGTACTTC. Amino acids: CASSEEGGTSGRGMQYF.

This clonotype is a singleton in its sample. No conserved phenylalanine or tryptophan is present at the end of the CDR3, so a read error is the likely explanation. The V and J genes are TRBV10-3 and TRBJ2-5; no clear D. CDR3 length: 13 residues. V shed 3 bases and J shed 2 bases, with 7 bases lying between them. Per germline, CDR1 ENHRY and CDR2 SYGVKD. This CDR3 reads CAISDGFQETQYS. CDR3 nucleotides: TGTGCCATCAGTGACGGGTTTCAAGAGACCCAGTACTCC.

This clonotype was seen a few times. The J gene is TRBJ1-3, the V gene TRBV20-1; D not resolved. CDR1 and CDR2 (germline): DFQATT, SNEGSKA (reference sequence). This CDR3 contains 13 residues. V shed 6 bases and J shed 6 bases, with 15 bases lying between them. The CDR3: CSATRTQQNTIYF. Here the CDR3 DNA reads TGCAGTGCCACCCGGACTCAACAAAACACCATATATTTT.

In DNA, the CDR3 is TGTGCCAGCAGTTTGGGCGGGAGAGATTACACAGATACGCAGTATTTT. Translating it yields CASSLGGRDYTDTQYF. The gene calls are TRBV12-3 or TRBV12-4 and TRBJ2-3; 7 bases map to TRBD2. Trimming removed 3 bases from V and 2 bases from J; junction bases left unmatched: 8. The CDR3 sequence is 16 residues long.

In its sample, this clonotype was seen a few times. CDR3 region: CASSPVGQGAGSGANVLTF. In nucleotides, the CDR3 is TGTGCCAGCAGTCCAGTAGGGCAGGGGGCAGGTAGTGGGGCCAACGTCCTGACTTTC. The V and J genes are TRBV7-2 and TRBJ2-6; 8 bases line up with TRBD1. Germline CDR1 and CDR2: SGHTA and FQGNSA. V dropped 6 bases and J dropped 3; count of bases not matched to a gene: 16. This CDR3 comprises 19 residues.

This clonotype was picked up many times. This chain links TRBV7-3 with TRBJ2-1, with D possibly TRBD1 on 5 matching bases. Germline CDR1 reads SGHTA; CDR2 reads FQGTGA. This CDR3 contains 11 residues. The V end was cut by 2 bases, the J end by 9 bases, with 5 bases between. The DNA for the CDR3 is TGTGCCAGCAGCTTAGGGGCTGAGCAGTTCTTC. It translates to CASSLGAEQFF.

This clonotype has at least ten counts. The chain couples TRBV5-1 to TRBJ2-1, with 9 positions matching TRBD2. This CDR3 comprises 15 residues. V shed 5 bases and J 0 bases; nucleotides not matched to a gene: 3. Germline V gene lookup returns CDR1 SGHRS and CDR2 YFSETQ. The CDR3 reads CASRTSGNSYNEQFF. In DNA form, the CDR3 reads TGCGCCAGCAGGACTAGCGGAAACTCCTACAATGAGCAGTTCTTC. Filled out from reference TRBV5-1 and TRBJ2-1, the complete variable domain reads KAGVTQTPRYLIKTRGQQVTLSCSPISGHRSVSWYQQTPGQGLQFLFEYFSETQRNKGNFPGRFSGRQFSNSRSEMNVSTLELGDSALYLCASRTSGNSYNEQFFGPGTRLTVL.

This chain connects TRBV5-1 to TRBJ2-1, with 14 nucleotides matching TRBD2. The CDR3 contains 18 residues. The ends lost 3 bases at V and 2 bases at J; junction bases unmatched: 7. Germline loops: CDR1 SGHRS, CDR2 YFSETQ. CDR3: CASSSPGTSGRTYNEQFF. The CDR3 region has the DNA TGCGCCAGCAGCTCTCCCGGGACTAGCGGGAGAACCTACAATGAGCAGTTCTTC. The complete variable domain, with remaining parts taken from reference TRBV5-1 and TRBJ2-1, reads KAGVTQTPRYLIKTRGQQVTLSCSPISGHRSVSWYQQTPGQGLQFLFEYFSETQRNKGNFPGRFSGRQFSNSRSEMNVSTLELGDSALYLCASSSPGTSGRTYNEQFFGPGTRLTVL.